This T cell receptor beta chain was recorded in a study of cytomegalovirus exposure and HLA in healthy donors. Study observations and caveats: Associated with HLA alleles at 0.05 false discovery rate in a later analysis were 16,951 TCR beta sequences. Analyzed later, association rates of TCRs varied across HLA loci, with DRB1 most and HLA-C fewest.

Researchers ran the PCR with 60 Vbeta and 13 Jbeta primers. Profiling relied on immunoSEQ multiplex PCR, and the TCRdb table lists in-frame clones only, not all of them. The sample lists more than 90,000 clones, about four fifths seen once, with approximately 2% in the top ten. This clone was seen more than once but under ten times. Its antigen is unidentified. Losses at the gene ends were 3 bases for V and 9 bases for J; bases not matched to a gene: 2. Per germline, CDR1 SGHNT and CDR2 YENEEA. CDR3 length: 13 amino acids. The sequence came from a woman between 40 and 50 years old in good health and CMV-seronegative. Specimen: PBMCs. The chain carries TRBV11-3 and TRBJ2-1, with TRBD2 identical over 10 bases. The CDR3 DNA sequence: TGTGCCAGCAGCTTGCTAGCGGGGGTTGAGCAGTTCTTC. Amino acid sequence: CASSLLAGVEQFF.